Below, one T cell receptor beta chain is given with its context. Germline V lookup: CDR1 SGHNT, CDR2 YYREEE (reference sequence). Unmatched junction bases numbered 6, after V lost 2 bases and J lost 3 bases. The CDR3 contains 15 residues. The sample originates from a study of blood T cell repertoires in COVID-19. Sequencing was performed with immunoSEQ multiplex PCR; in TCRdb, only in-frame clones are kept and a portion is missing. The sample consists of roughly 43,000 clones, about 85% of them appearing once. The source material was PBMCs or T cells enriched from blood (not recorded which). The TCR comes from a woman aged 50 to 60 who had recovered from COVID-19. This chain connects TRBV5-4 to TRBJ2-3; 7 bases are shared with TRBD2. The CDR3 DNA reads TGTGCCAGCAGCTTCGAACTAGCGACTACAGATACGCAGTATTTT. It translates to CASSFELATTDTQYF. Combining the CDR3 with reference TRBV5-4 and TRBJ2-3 gives the whole variable domain ETGVTQSPTHLIKTRGQQVTLRCSSQSGHNTVSWYQQALGQGPQFIFQYYREEENGRGNFPPRFSGLQFPNYSSELNVNALELDDSALYLCASSFELATTDTQYFGPGTRLTVL.